The clone carrying this TCR beta chain was seen many times. The CDR3 extends over 14 amino acids. CDR1 DFQATT and CDR2 SNEGSKA come from the germline V gene (reference sequence). The V segment lost 2 bases and the J segment 7 bases; nucleotides outside the gene matches: 6. TCRdb called the RT-PCR reads again in MiXCR, with one record for every CDR3 protein. This repertoire shows hundreds of thousands of distinct CDR3 sequences, 14% found once; its top ten account for roughly 3.9%. The chain combines TRBV20-1 with TRBJ1-4; 8 nucleotides match TRBD1. The source material was memory CD4+ T cells from blood. This clonotype was sampled from a female donor in good health, serving as a healthy control. The CDR3: CSARRGQGGEKLFF. CDR3 in DNA: TGCAGTGCTAGACGAGGACAGGGTGGTGAAAAACTGTTTTTT.